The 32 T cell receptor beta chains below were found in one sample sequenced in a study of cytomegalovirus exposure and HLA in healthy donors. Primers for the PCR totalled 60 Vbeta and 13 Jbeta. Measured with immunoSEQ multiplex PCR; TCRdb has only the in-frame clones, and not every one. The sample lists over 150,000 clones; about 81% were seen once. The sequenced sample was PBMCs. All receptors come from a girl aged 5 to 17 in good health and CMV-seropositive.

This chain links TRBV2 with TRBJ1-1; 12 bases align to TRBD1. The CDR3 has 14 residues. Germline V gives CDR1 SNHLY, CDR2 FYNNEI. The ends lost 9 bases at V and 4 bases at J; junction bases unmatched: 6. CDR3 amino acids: CASSWDRGPTEAFF. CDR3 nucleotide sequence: TGTGCCAGTAGCTGGGACAGGGGGCCCACTGAAGCTTTCTTT.

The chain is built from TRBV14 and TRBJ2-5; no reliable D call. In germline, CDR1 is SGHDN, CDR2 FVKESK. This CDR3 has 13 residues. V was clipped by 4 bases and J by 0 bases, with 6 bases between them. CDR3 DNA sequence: TGTGCCAGCAGCCTCCAGGACCAAGAGACCCAGTACTTC. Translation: CASSLQDQETQYF.

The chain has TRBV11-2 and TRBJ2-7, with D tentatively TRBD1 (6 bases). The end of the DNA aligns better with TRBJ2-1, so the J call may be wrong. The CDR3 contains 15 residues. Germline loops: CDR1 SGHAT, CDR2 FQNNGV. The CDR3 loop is CASSSLRGTYNEQFF. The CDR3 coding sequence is TGTGCCAGCAGCTCGCTGAGGGGGACCTACAATGAGCAGTTCTTC.

In DNA, the CDR3 is TGCGCCAGCAGCCAAGATTTGGACCGACAGGCGAGTGACGAAGCTTTCTTT. This translates into CASSQDLDRQASDEAFF. The chain is built from TRBV4-3 and TRBJ1-1, with D perhaps TRBD1 (6 bases). CDR3 length: 17 amino acids. Per germline, CDR1 LGHNA and CDR2 YSLEER. V lost 0 bases and J lost 8, with 22 bases in between.

Here the CDR3 reads CASSFVVREAFF. CDR3 sequence (DNA): TGTGCCAGCAGCTTTGTGGTCAGAGAAGCTTTCTTT. The rearrangement uses TRBV5-5 and TRBJ1-1; D unresolved. The CDR3 has 12 residues. V was pared by 2 bases and J by 8 bases, with 10 bases between. Germline-derived CDR1 and CDR2 are SGHKS and YYEKEE (reference sequence). Drawing the rest from reference TRBV5-5 and TRBJ1-1, the complete variable domain is DAGVTQSPTHLIKTRGQQVTLRCSPISGHKSVSWYQQVLGQGPQFIFQYYEKEERGRGNFPDRFSARQFPNYSSELNVNALLLGDSALYLCASSFVVREAFFGQGTRLTVV.

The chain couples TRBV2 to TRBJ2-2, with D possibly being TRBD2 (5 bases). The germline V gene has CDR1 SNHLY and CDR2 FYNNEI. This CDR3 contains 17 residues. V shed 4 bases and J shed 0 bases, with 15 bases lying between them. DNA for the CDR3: TGTGCCAGCAGTGTGGACTCAAAAACCGCGAACACCGGGGAGCTGTTTTTT. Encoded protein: CASSVDSKTANTGELFF.

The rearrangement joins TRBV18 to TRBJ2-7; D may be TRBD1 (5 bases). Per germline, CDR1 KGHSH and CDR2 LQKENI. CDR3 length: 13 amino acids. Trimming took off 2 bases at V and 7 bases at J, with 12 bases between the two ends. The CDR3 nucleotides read TGTGCCAGCTCACCAAGGGGTCTAGAGGAGCAGTACTTC. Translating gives CASSPRGLEEQYF.

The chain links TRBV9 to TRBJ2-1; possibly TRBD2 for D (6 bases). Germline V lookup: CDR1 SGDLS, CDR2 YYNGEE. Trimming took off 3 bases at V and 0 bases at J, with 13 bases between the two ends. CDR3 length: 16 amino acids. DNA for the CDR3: TGTGCCAGCAGCGCCGAGGCGGGAACCTCCTACAATGAGCAGTTCTTC. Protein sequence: CASSAEAGTSYNEQFF.

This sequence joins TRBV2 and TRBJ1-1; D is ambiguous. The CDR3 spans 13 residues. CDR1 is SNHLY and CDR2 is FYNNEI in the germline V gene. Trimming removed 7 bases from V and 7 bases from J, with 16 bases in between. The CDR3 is CASTPIDGFEAFF. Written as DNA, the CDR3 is TGTGCCAGCACCCCCATTGACGGGTTTGAAGCTTTCTTT. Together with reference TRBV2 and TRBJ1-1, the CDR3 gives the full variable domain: EPEVTQTPSHQVTQMGQEVILRCVPISNHLYFYWYRQILGQKVEFLVSFYNNEISEKSEIFDDQFSVERPDGSNFTLKIRSTKLEDSAMYFCASTPIDGFEAFFGQGTRLTVV.

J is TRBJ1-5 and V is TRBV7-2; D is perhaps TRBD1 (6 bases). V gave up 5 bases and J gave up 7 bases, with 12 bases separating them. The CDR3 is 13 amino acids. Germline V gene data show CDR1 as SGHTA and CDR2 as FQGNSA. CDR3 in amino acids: CASSPQGNQPQHF. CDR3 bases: TGTGCCAGCAGCCCACAGGGAAACCAGCCCCAGCATTTT.

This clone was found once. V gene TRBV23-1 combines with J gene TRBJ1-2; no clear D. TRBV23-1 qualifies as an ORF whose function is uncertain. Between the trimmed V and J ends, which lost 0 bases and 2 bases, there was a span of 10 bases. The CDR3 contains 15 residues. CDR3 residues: CASSQSAGWNYGYTF. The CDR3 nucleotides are TGCGCCAGCAGTCAATCAGCAGGATGGAACTATGGCTACACCTTC.

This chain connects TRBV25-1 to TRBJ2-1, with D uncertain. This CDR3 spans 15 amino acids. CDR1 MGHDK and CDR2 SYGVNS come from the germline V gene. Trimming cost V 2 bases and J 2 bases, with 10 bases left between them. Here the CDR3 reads CASSEPGSAYNEQFF. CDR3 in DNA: TGTGCCAGCAGTGAACCCGGGTCTGCCTACAATGAGCAGTTCTTC.

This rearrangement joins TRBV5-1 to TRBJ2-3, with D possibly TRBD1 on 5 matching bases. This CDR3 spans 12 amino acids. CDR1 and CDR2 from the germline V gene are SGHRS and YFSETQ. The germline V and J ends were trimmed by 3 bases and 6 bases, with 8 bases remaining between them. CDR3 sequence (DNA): TGCGCCAGCAGCTCACAGGAGGATACGCAGTATTTT. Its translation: CASSSQEDTQYF.

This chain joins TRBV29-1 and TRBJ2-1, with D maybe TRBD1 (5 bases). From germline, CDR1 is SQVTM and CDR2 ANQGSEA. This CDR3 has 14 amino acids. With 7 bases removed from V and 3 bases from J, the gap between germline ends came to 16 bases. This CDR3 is CSADLTVNYNEQFF. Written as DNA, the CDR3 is TGCAGCGCCGACCTGACAGTAAACTACAATGAGCAGTTCTTC.

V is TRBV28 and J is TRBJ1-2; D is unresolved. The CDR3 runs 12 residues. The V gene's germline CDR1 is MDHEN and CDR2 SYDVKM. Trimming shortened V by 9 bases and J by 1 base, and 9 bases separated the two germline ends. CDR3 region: CASGRGNYGYTF. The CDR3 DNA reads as TGTGCCAGTGGTCGGGGTAACTATGGCTACACCTTC.

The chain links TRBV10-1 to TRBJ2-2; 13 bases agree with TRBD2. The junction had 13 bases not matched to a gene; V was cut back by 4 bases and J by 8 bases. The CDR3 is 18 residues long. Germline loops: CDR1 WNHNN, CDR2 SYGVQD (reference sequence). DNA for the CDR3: TGCGCCAGCAGTGGGGTCGGCGTGGGACTAGCGGGACGGGGGGAGCTGTTTTTT. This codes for CASSGVGVGLAGRGELFF.

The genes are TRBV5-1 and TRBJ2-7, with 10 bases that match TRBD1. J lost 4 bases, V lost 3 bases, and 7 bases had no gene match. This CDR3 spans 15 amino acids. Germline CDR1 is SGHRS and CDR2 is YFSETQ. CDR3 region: CASSWRQGASYEQYF. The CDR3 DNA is TGCGCCAGCAGCTGGAGACAGGGGGCATCGTACGAGCAGTACTTC.

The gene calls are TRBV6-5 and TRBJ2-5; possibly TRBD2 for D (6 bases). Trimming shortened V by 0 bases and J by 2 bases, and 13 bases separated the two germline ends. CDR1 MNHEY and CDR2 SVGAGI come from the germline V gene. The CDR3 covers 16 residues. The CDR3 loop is CASSYSGLASQETQYF. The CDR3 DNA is TGTGCCAGCAGTTACTCTGGTCTAGCGTCGCAAGAGACCCAGTACTTC.

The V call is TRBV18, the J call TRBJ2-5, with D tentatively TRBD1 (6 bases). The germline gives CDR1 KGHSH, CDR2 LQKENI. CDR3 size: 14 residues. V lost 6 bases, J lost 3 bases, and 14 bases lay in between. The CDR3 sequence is CASSDQGFEETQYF. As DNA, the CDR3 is TGTGCCAGCTCGGACCAGGGGTTTGAAGAGACCCAGTACTTC.

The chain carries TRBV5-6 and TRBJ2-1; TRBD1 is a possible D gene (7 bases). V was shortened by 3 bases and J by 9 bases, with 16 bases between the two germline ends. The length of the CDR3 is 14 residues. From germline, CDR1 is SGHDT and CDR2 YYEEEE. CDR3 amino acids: CASSSNPGGGEQFF. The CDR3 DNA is TGTGCCAGCAGCTCGAACCCAGGGGGAGGTGAGCAGTTCTTC.

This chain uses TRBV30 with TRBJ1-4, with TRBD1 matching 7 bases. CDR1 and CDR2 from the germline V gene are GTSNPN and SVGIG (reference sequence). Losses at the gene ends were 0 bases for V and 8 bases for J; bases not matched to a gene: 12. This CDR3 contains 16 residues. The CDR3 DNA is TGTGCCTGGAGTGTACGCTCGGGGACAGCGAGCGAAAAACTGTTTTTT. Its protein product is CAWSVRSGTASEKLFF.

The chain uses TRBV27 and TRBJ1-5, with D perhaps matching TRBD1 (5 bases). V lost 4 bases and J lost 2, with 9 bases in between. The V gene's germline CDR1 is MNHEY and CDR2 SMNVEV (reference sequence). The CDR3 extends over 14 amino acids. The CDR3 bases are TGTGCCAGCAGTTCCAGGGATGGCAATCAGCCCCAGCATTTT. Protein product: CASSSRDGNQPQHF.

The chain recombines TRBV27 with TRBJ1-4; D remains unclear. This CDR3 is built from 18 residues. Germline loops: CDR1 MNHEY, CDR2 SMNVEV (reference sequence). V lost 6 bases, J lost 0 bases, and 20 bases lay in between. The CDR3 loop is CASRKTDLARTTNEKLFF. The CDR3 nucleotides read TGTGCCAGCAGGAAGACGGACTTGGCAAGGACAACTAATGAAAAACTGTTTTTT.

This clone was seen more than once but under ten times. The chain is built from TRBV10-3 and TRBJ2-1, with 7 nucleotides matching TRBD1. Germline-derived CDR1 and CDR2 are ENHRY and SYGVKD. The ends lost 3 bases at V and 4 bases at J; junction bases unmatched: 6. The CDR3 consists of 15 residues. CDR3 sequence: CAISDGDSGYNEQFF. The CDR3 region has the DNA TGTGCCATCAGTGATGGGGACAGCGGTTACAATGAGCAGTTCTTC.

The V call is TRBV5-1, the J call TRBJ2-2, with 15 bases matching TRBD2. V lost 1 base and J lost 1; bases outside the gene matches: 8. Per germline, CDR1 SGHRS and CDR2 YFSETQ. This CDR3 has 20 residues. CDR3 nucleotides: TGCGCCAGCAGCTTGAGAGGACTAGCGGGAGGGCCCTGGAACACCGGGGAGCTGTTTTTT. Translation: CASSLRGLAGGPWNTGELFF.

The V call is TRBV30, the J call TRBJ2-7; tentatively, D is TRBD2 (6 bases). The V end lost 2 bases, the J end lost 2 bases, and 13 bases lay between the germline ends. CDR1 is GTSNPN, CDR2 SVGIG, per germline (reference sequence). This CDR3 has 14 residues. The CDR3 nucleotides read TGTGCCTGGAGTCGCGGACTACTAACCTACGAGCAGTACTTC. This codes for CAWSRGLLTYEQYF. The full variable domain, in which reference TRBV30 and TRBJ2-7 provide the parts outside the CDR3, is SQTIHQWPATLVQPVGSPLSLECTVEGTSNPNLYWYRQAAGRGLQLLFYSVGIGQISSEVPQNLSASRPQDRQFILSSKKLLLSDSGFYLCAWSRGLLTYEQYFGPGTRLTVT.

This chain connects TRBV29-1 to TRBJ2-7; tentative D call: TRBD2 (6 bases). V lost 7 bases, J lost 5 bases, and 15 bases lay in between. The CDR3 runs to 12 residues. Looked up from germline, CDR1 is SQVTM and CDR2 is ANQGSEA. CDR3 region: CSATTRPNEQYF. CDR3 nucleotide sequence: TGCAGCGCTACGACTAGGCCTAACGAGCAGTACTTC.

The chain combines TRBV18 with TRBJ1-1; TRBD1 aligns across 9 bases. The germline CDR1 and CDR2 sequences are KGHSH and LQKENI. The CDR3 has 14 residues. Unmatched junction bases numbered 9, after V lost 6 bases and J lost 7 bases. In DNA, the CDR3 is TGTGCCAGCTCGCCCAGGACAGGGGAGAGTGAAGCTTTCTTT. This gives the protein CASSPRTGESEAFF.

The CDR3 protein is CASTNSGVTDTQYF. The CDR3 coding sequence is TGTGCCAGCACCAACAGCGGGGTGACAGATACGCAGTATTTT. The chain couples TRBV6-1 to TRBJ2-3; 7 bases are shared with TRBD2. CDR3 length: 14 residues. The germline V gene has CDR1 MNHNS and CDR2 SASEGT. The V segment lost 7 bases and the J segment 3 bases; nucleotides outside the gene matches: 7.

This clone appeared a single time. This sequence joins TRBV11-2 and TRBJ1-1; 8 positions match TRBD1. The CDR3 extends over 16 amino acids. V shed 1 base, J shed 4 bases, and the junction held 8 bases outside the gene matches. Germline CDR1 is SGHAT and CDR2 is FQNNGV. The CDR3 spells CASSLADREVGTEAFF. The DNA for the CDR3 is TGTGCCAGCAGCTTAGCGGACAGGGAGGTTGGCACTGAAGCTTTCTTT.

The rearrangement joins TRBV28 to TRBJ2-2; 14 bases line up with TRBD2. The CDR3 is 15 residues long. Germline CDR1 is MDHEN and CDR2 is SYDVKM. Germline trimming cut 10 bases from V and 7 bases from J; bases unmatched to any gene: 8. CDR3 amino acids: CATSGLAGEFGELFF. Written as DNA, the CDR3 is TGTGCCACCTCGGGACTAGCGGGAGAGTTCGGGGAGCTGTTTTTT.

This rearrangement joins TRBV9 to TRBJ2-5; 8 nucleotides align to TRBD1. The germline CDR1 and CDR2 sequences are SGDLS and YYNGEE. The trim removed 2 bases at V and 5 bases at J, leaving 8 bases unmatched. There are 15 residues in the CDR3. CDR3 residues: CASSVTGGFGETQYF. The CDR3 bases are TGTGCCAGCAGCGTCACAGGGGGGTTCGGGGAGACCCAGTACTTC.